This paragraph reports one T cell receptor (beta chain). Antigen: not known. The sample originates from a study of T cell responses to AZD1222 COVID-19 vaccine. Whole-study findings and limits: Repertoires were collected only later (after the peak T cell response had occurred). Among vaccine-associated CD4 TCRs, coverage spanned spike, with dominance at 160-218 and 743-854. Among AZD1222 vaccinees, only six or seven were seropositive at baseline.

V lost 7 bases and J lost 3; bases outside the gene matches: 12. The germline CDR1 and CDR2 sequences are MGHDK and SYGVNS. The CDR3 covers 16 residues. Clones were read by immunoSEQ multiplex PCR, and TCRdb kept only the in-frame ones, dropping some. The sample gives 140,000 or so clones, around 89% of which show up once; roughly 1.7% is in the top ten. Sequenced material: peripheral blood, taken on day 0 of AZD1222 vaccination. V gene TRBV25-1 combines with J gene TRBJ2-7, with 10 bases lining up with TRBD1. This TCR was recovered from an adult in good health. CDR3 nucleotides: TGTGCCAGCACCCCCCCCTCCGGGACAGGGGACTACGAGCAGTACTTC. Translated, it gives CASTPPSGTGDYEQYF.